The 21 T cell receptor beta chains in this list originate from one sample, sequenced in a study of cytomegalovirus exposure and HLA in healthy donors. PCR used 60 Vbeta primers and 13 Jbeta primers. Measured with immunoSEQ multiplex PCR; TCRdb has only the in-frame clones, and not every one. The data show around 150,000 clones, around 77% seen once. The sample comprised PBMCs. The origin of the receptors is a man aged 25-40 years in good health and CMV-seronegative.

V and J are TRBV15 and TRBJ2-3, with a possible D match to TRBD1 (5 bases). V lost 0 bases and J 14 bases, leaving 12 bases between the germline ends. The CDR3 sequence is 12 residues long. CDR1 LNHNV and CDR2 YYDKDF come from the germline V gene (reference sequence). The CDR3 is CATSRDRALGYF. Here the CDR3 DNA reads TGTGCCACCAGCAGAGACAGGGCCCTTGGGTATTTT.

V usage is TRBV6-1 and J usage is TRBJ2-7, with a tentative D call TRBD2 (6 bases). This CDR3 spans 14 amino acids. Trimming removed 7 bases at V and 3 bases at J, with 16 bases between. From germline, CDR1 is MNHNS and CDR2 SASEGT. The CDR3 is CASTGWGELYEQYF. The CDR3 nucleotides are TGTGCCAGCACAGGATGGGGGGAGCTCTACGAGCAGTACTTC.

This CDR3 is CASSQGGVGEHSYEQYF. In nucleotides, the CDR3 is TGCGCCAGCAGCCAAGGAGGAGTTGGGGAGCATTCCTACGAGCAGTACTTC. The chain combines TRBV4-1 with TRBJ2-7; D might be TRBD2 (5 bases). V lost 1 base to trimming and J lost 1 base, with 17 bases between them. The CDR3 contains 17 residues. The germline V gene has CDR1 MGHRA and CDR2 YSYEKL.

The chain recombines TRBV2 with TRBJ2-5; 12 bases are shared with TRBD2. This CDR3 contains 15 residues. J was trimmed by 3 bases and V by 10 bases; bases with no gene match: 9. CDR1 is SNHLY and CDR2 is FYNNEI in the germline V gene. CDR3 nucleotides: TGTGCCACATCTTTGTGGACTAGCGGGGAAGAGACCCAGTACTTC. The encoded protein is CATSLWTSGEETQYF. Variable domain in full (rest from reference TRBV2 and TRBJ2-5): EPEVTQTPSHQVTQMGQEVILRCVPISNHLYFYWYRQILGQKVEFLVSFYNNEISEKSEIFDDQFSVERPDGSNFTLKIRSTKLEDSAMYFCATSLWTSGEETQYFGPGTRLLVL.

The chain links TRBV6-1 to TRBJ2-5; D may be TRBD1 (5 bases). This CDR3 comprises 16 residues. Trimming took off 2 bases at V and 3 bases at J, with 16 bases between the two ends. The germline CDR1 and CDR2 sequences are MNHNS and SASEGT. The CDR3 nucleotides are TGTGCCAGCAGTGAATACAGGTCACTCACAAAAGAGACCCAGTACTTC. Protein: CASSEYRSLTKETQYF.

The CDR3 is CASSLLAGSRWNEQFF. The CDR3 DNA follows: TGTGCCAGCAGTTTACTAGCGGGTAGCCGATGGAATGAGCAGTTCTTC. The rearrangement uses TRBV27 and TRBJ2-1; 8 bases are shared with TRBD2. This CDR3 region has 16 residues. V shed 2 bases and J 7 bases; nucleotides not matched to a gene: 10. From germline, CDR1 is MNHEY and CDR2 SMNVEV (reference sequence).

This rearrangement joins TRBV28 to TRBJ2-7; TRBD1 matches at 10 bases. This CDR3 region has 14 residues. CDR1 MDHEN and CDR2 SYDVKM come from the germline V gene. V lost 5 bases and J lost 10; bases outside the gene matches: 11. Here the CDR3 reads CASSLGTGVGGQYF. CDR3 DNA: TGTGCCAGCAGTCTAGGGACAGGGGTTGGAGGCCAGTACTTC.

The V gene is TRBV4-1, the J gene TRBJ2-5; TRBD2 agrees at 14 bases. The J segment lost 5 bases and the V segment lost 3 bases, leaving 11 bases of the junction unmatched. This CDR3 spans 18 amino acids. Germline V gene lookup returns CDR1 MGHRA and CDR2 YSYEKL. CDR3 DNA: TGCGCCAGCAGCCAGGGTGGGACTAGCGGGAGTAGCGGTGAGACCCAGTACTTC. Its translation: CASSQGGTSGSSGETQYF.

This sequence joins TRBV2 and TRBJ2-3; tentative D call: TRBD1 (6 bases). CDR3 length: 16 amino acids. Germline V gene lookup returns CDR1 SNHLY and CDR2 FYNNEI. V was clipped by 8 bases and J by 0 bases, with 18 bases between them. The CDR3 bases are TGTGCCAGCCAGGGGTGGGGAGAGGCTAGCACAGATACGCAGTATTTT. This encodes CASQGWGEASTDTQYF.

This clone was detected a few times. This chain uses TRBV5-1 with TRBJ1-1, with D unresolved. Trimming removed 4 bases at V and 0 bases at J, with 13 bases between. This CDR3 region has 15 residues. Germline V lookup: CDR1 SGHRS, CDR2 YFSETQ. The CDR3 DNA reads TGCGCCAGCAGCGGCGGGTCTTACATGAACACTGAAGCTTTCTTT. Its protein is CASSGGSYMNTEAFF.

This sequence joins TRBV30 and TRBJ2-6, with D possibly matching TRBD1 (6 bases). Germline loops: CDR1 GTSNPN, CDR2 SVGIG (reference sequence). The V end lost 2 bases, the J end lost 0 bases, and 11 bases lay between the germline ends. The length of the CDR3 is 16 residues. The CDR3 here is CAWSPLGGSGANVLTF. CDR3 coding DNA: TGTGCCTGGAGTCCCTTAGGGGGCTCTGGGGCCAACGTCCTGACTTTC.

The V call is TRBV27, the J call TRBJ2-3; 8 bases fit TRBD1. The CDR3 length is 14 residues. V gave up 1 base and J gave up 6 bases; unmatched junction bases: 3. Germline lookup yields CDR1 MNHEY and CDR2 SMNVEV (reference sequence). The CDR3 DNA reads TGTGCCAGCAGTTTATGGGACAGGCCCGATACGCAGTATTTT. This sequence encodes CASSLWDRPDTQYF.

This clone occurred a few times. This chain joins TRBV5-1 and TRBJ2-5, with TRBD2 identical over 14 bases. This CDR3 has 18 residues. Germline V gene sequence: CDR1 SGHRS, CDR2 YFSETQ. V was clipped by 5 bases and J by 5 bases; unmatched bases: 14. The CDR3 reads CASRPGTSGSGGEETQYF. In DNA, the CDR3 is TGCGCCAGCAGACCCGGGACTAGCGGGAGCGGTGGGGAGGAGACCCAGTACTTC.

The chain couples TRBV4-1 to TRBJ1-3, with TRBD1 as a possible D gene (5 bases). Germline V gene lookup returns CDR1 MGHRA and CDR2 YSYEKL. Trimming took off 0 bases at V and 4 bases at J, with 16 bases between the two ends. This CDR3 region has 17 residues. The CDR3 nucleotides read TGCGCCAGCAGCCAAGAGCCGTGGGGGGGGTCGGGAAACACCATATATTTT. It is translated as CASSQEPWGGSGNTIYF.

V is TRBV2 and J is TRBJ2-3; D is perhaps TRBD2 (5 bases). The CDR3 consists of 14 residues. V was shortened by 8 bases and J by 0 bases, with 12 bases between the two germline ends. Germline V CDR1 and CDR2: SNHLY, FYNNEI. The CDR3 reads CASDQAVSTDTQYF. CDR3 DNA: TGTGCCAGCGATCAAGCGGTGAGCACAGATACGCAGTATTTT.

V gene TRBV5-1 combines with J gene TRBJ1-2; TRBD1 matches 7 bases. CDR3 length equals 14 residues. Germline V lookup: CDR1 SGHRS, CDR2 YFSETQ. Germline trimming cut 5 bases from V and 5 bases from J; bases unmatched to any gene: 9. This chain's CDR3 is CASRPRTGEYGYTF. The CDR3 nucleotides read TGCGCCAGCAGACCTCGGACAGGAGAATATGGCTACACCTTC.

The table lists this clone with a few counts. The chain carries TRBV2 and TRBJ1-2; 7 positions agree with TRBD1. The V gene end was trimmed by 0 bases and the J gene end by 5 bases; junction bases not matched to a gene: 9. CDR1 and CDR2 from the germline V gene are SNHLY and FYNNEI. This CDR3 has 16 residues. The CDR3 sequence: CASSEATSGQFYGYTF. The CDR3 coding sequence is TGTGCCAGCAGTGAAGCAACTTCGGGACAGTTTTATGGCTACACCTTC.

In nucleotides, the CDR3 is TGTGCCAGCAGTGAAGAGTGGTCGGCAGGGTTGTACTTC. Amino acids: CASSEEWSAGLYF. The genes are TRBV2 and TRBJ2-5; tentative D call: TRBD1 (5 bases). This CDR3 is 13 amino acids long. Trimming removed 1 base from V and 13 bases from J, with 16 bases in between. CDR1 SNHLY and CDR2 FYNNEI come from the germline V gene.

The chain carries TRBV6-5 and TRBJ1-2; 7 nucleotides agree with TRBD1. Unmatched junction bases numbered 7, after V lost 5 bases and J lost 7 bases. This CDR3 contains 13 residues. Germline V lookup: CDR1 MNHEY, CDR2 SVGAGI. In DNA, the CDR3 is TGTGCCAGCAGTCTTGCCCAGGGGGGTGGCTACACCTTC. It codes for CASSLAQGGGYTF.

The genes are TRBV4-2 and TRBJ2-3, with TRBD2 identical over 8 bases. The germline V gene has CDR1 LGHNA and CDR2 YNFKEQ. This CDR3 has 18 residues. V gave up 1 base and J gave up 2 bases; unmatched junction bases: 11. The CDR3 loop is CASSQVGVVAGPTDTQYF. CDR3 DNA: TGTGCCAGCAGCCAAGTGGGTGTAGTAGCGGGGCCCACAGATACGCAGTATTTT.

CDR3 DNA: TGTGCCAGCAGCGGCAGGACAGGGCCTTTTAGTAGGGAGACCCAGTACTTC. Protein: CASSGRTGPFSRETQYF. This chain links TRBV7-8 with TRBJ2-5; TRBD1 aligns across 8 bases. Germline CDR1 and CDR2: SGHVS and FQNEAQ. Germline trimming cut 5 bases from V and 5 bases from J; bases unmatched to any gene: 16. The CDR3 runs to 17 residues.